The 19 T cell receptor beta chains below all came from one sample that was sequenced in a study of T cell responses to AZD1222 COVID-19 vaccine. Assay: immunoSEQ multiplex PCR; the TCRdb copy retains only in-frame clones and omits some. The data contain some 110,000 clones, roughly 91% of them singletons. The source material was peripheral blood, sampled 28 days after the second AZD1222 dose. Source of these receptors: an adult who received the AZD1222 COVID-19 vaccine.

The chain is built from TRBV18 and TRBJ2-6; D may be TRBD2 (6 bases). The CDR3 has 18 amino acids. Per germline, CDR1 KGHSH and CDR2 LQKENI. Trimming pared 1 base from V and 0 bases from J, leaving 13 bases between. CDR3 in amino acids: CASSPLGGGSSGANVLTF. CDR3 DNA: TGTGCCAGCTCACCACTGGGGGGTGGAAGCTCTGGGGCCAACGTCCTGACTTTC.

The chain couples TRBV5-1 to TRBJ2-7; the match to TRBD1 covers 9 bases. This CDR3 comprises 16 residues. V dropped 4 bases and J dropped 1; count of bases not matched to a gene: 9. Germline CDR1 reads SGHRS; CDR2 reads YFSETQ. The CDR3 is CASSTANRGLSYEQYF. In DNA form, the CDR3 reads TGCGCCAGCAGCACAGCGAACAGGGGGCTGTCCTACGAGCAGTACTTC.

The chain joins TRBV28 to TRBJ2-7; D is tentatively TRBD1 or TRBD2 (6 bases each). V gave up 5 bases and J gave up 0 bases, with 23 bases separating them. The CDR3 spans 18 residues. Germline loops: CDR1 MDHEN, CDR2 SYDVKM. The CDR3 nucleotides read TGTGCCAGCAGTGGCCCCGCACTCCGCTGGGGGGCCTCCTACGAGCAGTACTTC. Residues: CASSGPALRWGASYEQYF.

The chain has TRBV11-1 and TRBJ1-4; 8 bases align to TRBD1. CDR1 SGHAT and CDR2 FQDESV come from the germline V gene (reference sequence). The trim removed 5 bases at V and 7 bases at J, leaving 6 bases unmatched. This CDR3 is built from 14 residues. The CDR3 sequence: CASSLTGAGEKLFF. For the CDR3, the DNA is TGTGCCAGCAGCCTGACAGGGGCTGGTGAAAAACTGTTTTTT.

The CDR3 loop reads CASSYAGGGPYGYTF. Written as DNA, the CDR3 is TGTGCCAGCAGCTATGCGGGGGGCGGGCCGTATGGCTACACCTTC. The chain joins TRBV6-5 to TRBJ1-2, with D possibly TRBD1 on 6 matching bases. CDR3 length equals 15 residues. V lost 6 bases to trimming and J lost 5 bases, with 19 bases between them. The germline V gene has CDR1 MNHEY and CDR2 SVGAGI.

The CDR3 sequence: CASSVATFPGELFF. The CDR3 coding sequence is TGTGCCAGCAGCGTAGCTACATTCCCCGGGGAGCTGTTTTTT. The chain links TRBV9 to TRBJ2-2, with no clear D. Germline V gene sequence: CDR1 SGDLS, CDR2 YYNGEE. V was trimmed by 0 bases and J by 6 bases, leaving 9 bases between them. This CDR3 region has 14 residues.

J is TRBJ2-7 and V is TRBV28, with 8 positions matching TRBD1. Germline V gene lookup returns CDR1 MDHEN and CDR2 SYDVKM. Losses at the gene ends were 6 bases for V and 0 bases for J; bases not matched to a gene: 7. The CDR3 is 15 amino acids. CDR3 bases: TGTGCCAGCAGCGCTACAGGGGGTCTCTCCTACGAGCAGTACTTC. Protein: CASSATGGLSYEQYF.

The chain has TRBV4-2 and TRBJ2-7; D may be TRBD1 or TRBD2 (5 bases each). Trimming cost V 4 bases and J 0 bases, with 13 bases left between them. Germline CDR1 and CDR2: LGHNA and YNFKEQ. The CDR3 spans 15 residues. This chain's CDR3 is CASSPAGTSSYEQYF. The CDR3 DNA follows: TGTGCCAGCAGCCCAGCCGGGACGTCCTCCTACGAGCAGTACTTC.

V usage is TRBV5-5 and J usage is TRBJ2-7; 7 positions match TRBD2. Germline V lookup: CDR1 SGHKS, CDR2 YYEKEE (reference sequence). With V trimmed by 4 bases and J by 5 bases, 21 bases remained unmatched. CDR3 length: 18 residues. The CDR3 sequence: CASSPRSGGRGPYDEQYF. The CDR3 DNA reads TGTGCCAGCAGCCCCCGCTCTGGGGGGAGGGGCCCCTACGACGAGCAGTACTTC.

The chain uses TRBV7-8 and TRBJ1-6; D is unresolved. The V and J ends lost 1 base and 10 bases respectively, with 11 bases between them. Germline loops: CDR1 SGHVS, CDR2 FQNEAQ. This CDR3 contains 14 residues. The CDR3 DNA reads TGTGCCAGCAGCTTAGAGGGCTGGTTGTCACCCCTCCACTTT. Amino acid sequence: CASSLEGWLSPLHF.

The chain links TRBV4-1 to TRBJ1-1; no clear D gene. The germline V and J ends were trimmed by 1 base and 6 bases, with 6 bases remaining between them. Germline CDR1 and CDR2: MGHRA and YSYEKL. This CDR3 is built from 12 residues. The CDR3 loop reads CASSQVGSEAFF. For the CDR3, the DNA is TGCGCCAGCAGCCAAGTGGGTTCTGAAGCTTTCTTT.

The J gene is TRBJ2-5, the V gene TRBV10-3, with TRBD2 matching 12 bases. V shed 3 bases, J shed 3 bases, and the junction held 2 bases outside the gene matches. The CDR3 extends over 15 amino acids. Germline V gene data show CDR1 as ENHRY and CDR2 as SYGVKD. The CDR3 loop reads CAISELAGGKETQYF. In nucleotides, the CDR3 is TGTGCCATCAGTGAACTAGCGGGGGGTAAAGAGACCCAGTACTTC.

V usage is TRBV27 and J usage is TRBJ2-7, with 8 bases lining up with TRBD1. Germline V lookup: CDR1 MNHEY, CDR2 SMNVEV (reference sequence). The CDR3 sequence is 13 residues long. V shed 6 bases, J shed 7 bases, and the junction held 8 bases outside the gene matches. The CDR3 is CASSPGGLGEQYF. CDR3 DNA: TGTGCCAGCAGCCCAGGGGGCCTAGGAGAGCAGTACTTC.

The chain has TRBV7-9 and TRBJ1-3; no reliable D call. CDR1 and CDR2 (germline): SEHNR, FQNEAQ (reference sequence). V was cut by 5 bases and J by 0 bases, with 14 bases left in between. The CDR3 totals 16 residues. CDR3 in DNA: TGTGCCAGCAGCCCCTCGAGGGCCAGCTCTGGAAACACCATATATTTT. This sequence encodes CASSPSRASSGNTIYF.

This sequence joins TRBV19 and TRBJ1-3, with D possibly matching TRBD1 (5 bases). CDR1 LNHDA and CDR2 SQIVND come from the germline V gene (reference sequence). Trimming stripped 2 bases from V and 4 bases from J, with 12 bases between. This CDR3 region has 15 residues. The CDR3 DNA sequence: TGTGCCAGTAGTATACGCGGGGCACCCGGAAACACCATATATTTT. It yields the protein CASSIRGAPGNTIYF.

The chain combines TRBV9 with TRBJ1-1; D unclear. The germline V gene has CDR1 SGDLS and CDR2 YYNGEE. V was shortened by 4 bases and J by 1 base, with 23 bases between the two germline ends. The CDR3 is 18 amino acids. This CDR3 is CASSPHPAGLLRNTEAFF. The CDR3 DNA reads as TGTGCCAGCAGCCCGCATCCCGCTGGATTATTGCGGAACACTGAAGCTTTCTTT.

The chain joins TRBV5-1 to TRBJ2-7; 9 nucleotides agree with TRBD2. There are 14 residues in the CDR3. V dropped 4 bases and J dropped 3; count of bases not matched to a gene: 5. Germline V CDR1 and CDR2: SGHRS, YFSETQ. For the CDR3, the DNA is TGCGCCAGCAGCCCCCAGACTAGCGGCTACGAGCAGTACTTC. Its translation is CASSPQTSGYEQYF.

The V and J genes are TRBV6-7 and TRBJ1-4; 9 bases are shared with TRBD1. TRBV6-7 is reported as an ORF; its role is uncertain. The V gene end was trimmed by 7 bases and the J gene end by 0 bases; junction bases not matched to a gene: 12. The CDR3 runs to 18 residues. The CDR3 is CASILDRGGLSTNEKLFF. DNA of the CDR3: TGTGCCAGCATTCTGGACAGGGGAGGTCTCTCAACTAATGAAAAACTGTTTTTT.

V gene TRBV5-8 combines with J gene TRBJ1-5; D may be TRBD1 (5 bases). Germline V gene sequence: CDR1 SGHTS, CDR2 YDEGEE. The length of the CDR3 is 16 residues. With 4 bases removed from V and 1 base from J, the gap between germline ends came to 15 bases. CDR3 bases: TGTGCCAGCAGCCCCGGGGGGGTATGGAGCAATCAGCCCCAGCATTTT. It encodes CASSPGGVWSNQPQHF.